These 5 T cell receptor beta chains were sequenced from one sample in a study of CD8 T cells in Susac syndrome. RNA amounts of roughly 0.5 to 1 ug underwent reverse transcription with random hexamers. From the immunoSEQ multiplex PCR reads, TCRdb called clonotypes with MiXCR, one entry per CDR3 protein. The top ten hold approximately 0.094% of the sample, which has some 190,000 distinct CDR3 sequences, roughly 94% seen once. The sample consisted of CD4+ T cells from PBMCs. Receptor source: a human donor in good health.

This chain links TRBV4-3 with TRBJ2-5; 10 bases fit TRBD1. CDR3 length: 14 amino acids. Germline V gene data show CDR1 as LGHNA and CDR2 as YSLEER. Germline trimming cut 5 bases from V and 4 bases from J; bases unmatched to any gene: 4. The CDR3 DNA reads TGCGCCAGCAGCTCCAGGACAGGGGGAGAGACCCAGTACTTC. Amino acids: CASSSRTGGETQYF.

V is TRBV12-5 and J is TRBJ1-1; a possible D gene is TRBD1 (5 bases). The CDR3 is made up of 14 amino acids. Germline V gives CDR1 LGHNT, CDR2 FRNRAP. The V and J ends lost 3 bases and 4 bases respectively, with 12 bases between them. In nucleotides, the CDR3 is TGTGCTAGTGGTTTTGCGGGGGGAGTCACTGAAGCTTTCTTT. Translated: CASGFAGGVTEAFF.

The genes are TRBV20-1 and TRBJ2-1, with D maybe TRBD2 (5 bases). Germline V CDR1 and CDR2: DFQATT, SNEGSKA (reference sequence). V lost 3 bases to trimming and J lost 5 bases, with 11 bases between them. CDR3 length: 13 amino acids. CDR3 amino acids: CSASGQEDNEQFF. CDR3 sequence (DNA): TGCAGTGCTAGCGGGCAGGAGGACAATGAGCAGTTCTTC.

The V gene is TRBV28, the J gene TRBJ1-3; 11 bases map to TRBD1. Germline CDR1 is MDHEN and CDR2 is SYDVKM. With 2 bases clipped from V and 6 bases from J, the junction kept 6 bases outside the gene matches. The CDR3 has 16 amino acids. CDR3 sequence: CASSLGQGAGENTIYF. The CDR3 DNA reads as TGTGCCAGCAGTTTAGGACAGGGGGCTGGAGAAAACACCATATATTTT.

The chain links TRBV5-1 to TRBJ2-6; D possibly corresponds to TRBD1 (6 bases). The CDR3 spans 15 residues. V was pared by 5 bases and J by 4 bases, with 13 bases between. Germline V CDR1 and CDR2: SGHRS, YFSETQ. The CDR3 protein is CASSQQGSGANVLTF. CDR3 nucleotide sequence: TGCGCCAGCAGTCAACAGGGTTCCGGGGCCAACGTCCTGACTTTC.